A selection of T cell receptor beta chains follows, all from one sample in a study of sequential checkpoint blockade in melanoma. Sequencing was performed with immunoSEQ multiplex PCR; in TCRdb, only in-frame clones are kept and a portion is missing. The data contain some 40,000 clones, over 75% of them singletons. The source material was CD8+ T cells sorted from blood (inferred from file names), sampled from a patient given nivolumab and ipilimumab in sequence. These receptors all stem from a human donor with melanoma. CDR3s include the opening cysteine and the closing phenylalanine or tryptophan. Each record gives: clone size, D gene, V gene, J gene, CDR3 DNA, CDR3 protein. The D gene is left open where the match is weak. Only part of the rows carry a size: once, few, many, or a class if the clone is expanded.

.,TRBD1,TRBV2,TRBJ1-5,TGTGCCAGCAGTGCCACAGGGGGAAGACAGCCCCAGCATTTT,CASSATGGRQPQHF
.,TRBD2,TRBV27,TRBJ2-7,TGTGCCAGCAAACCTGGACTAGTAGTATACGAGCAGTACTTT,CASKPGLVVYEQYF
few,.,TRBV7-9,TRBJ1-1,TGTGCCAGCAGCTGGCGGTCCGGAACTGAAGCTTTCTTT,CASSWRSGTEAFF
.,TRBD1,TRBV5-6,TRBJ1-5,TGTGCCAGCAGCTTATACAGGGGGTTCGGGGCCTATAGCAATCAGCCCCAGCATTTT,CASSLYRGFGAYSNQPQHF
.,.,TRBV11-3,TRBJ1-2,TGTGCCAGCAGCTTGGGGGGGGTATATGGCTACACCTTC,CASSLGGVYGYTF
few,TRBD1,TRBV28,TRBJ1-2,TGTGCCAGCAGCACGGACAGGGCCAAATACAAGAACTATGGCTACACCTTC,CASSTDRAKYKNYGYTF
once,.,TRBV28,TRBJ1-3,TGTGCCAGCAGTCCAGCATCAGGGATAGGAAACACCATATATTTT,CASSPASGIGNTIYF
once,.,TRBV6-1,TRBJ2-7,TGTGCCAGCAGAATAACAGGGTACTACGAGCAGTACTTC,CASRITGYYEQYF
.,TRBD2,TRBV27,TRBJ2-1,TGTGCCAGCAGTTTCAGTCGACTAGCGGGAGGTAACTATGAGCAGTTCTTC,CASSFSRLAGGNYEQFF
.,TRBD1,TRBV19,TRBJ2-1,TGTGCCAGTAGTACCGGGACAGCCTACAATGAGCAGTTCTTC,CASSTGTAYNEQFF
.,TRBD1,TRBV13,TRBJ1-2,TGTGCCAGCAGCCAAGACAGGGGTTATGGCTACACCTTC,CASSQDRGYGYTF
.,TRBD1,TRBV29-1,TRBJ1-4,TGCAGCGTCCTAACAGGGGTAACTAATGAAAAACTGTTTTTT,CSVLTGVTNEKLFF
.,TRBD1,TRBV5-6,TRBJ2-1,TGTGCCAGCAGCCTAACAGGGGGCGAGCAGTTCTTC,CASSLTGGEQFF
.,TRBD1,TRBV12-5,TRBJ2-3,TGTGCTAGTGGTTCGTGGACAGGCGTAATCGATACGCAGTATTTT,CASGSWTGVIDTQYF
once,TRBD1,TRBV19,TRBJ1-1,TGTGCCAGTAGTATAGGATCCAGGGGGCGGAACACTGAAGCTTTCTTT,CASSIGSRGRNTEAFF
.,.,TRBV5-1,TRBJ1-1,TGCGCCAGCAGCTTGGCAGGGTCAACCACTGAAGCTTTCTTT,CASSLAGSTTEAFF
.,TRBD2,TRBV10-3,TRBJ2-5,TGTGCCATCAGTTCTCCGCGGGACGGGAGGGCCTTGGTCCTAGAAGAGACCCAGTACTTC,CAISSPRDGRALVLEETQYF
.,.,TRBV4-2,TRBJ2-3,TGTGCCAGCAGCCTGTACTACGCTAGCACAGATACGCAGTATTTT,CASSLYYASTDTQYF
.,TRBD1,TRBV27,TRBJ1-2,TGTGCCAGCAGTACCTCCGACAGGGTTTATGGCTACACCTTC,CASSTSDRVYGYTF
few,TRBD2,TRBV10-2,TRBJ2-3,TGCGCCAGCAGCCCCGGGATAGCGGGAGTAGATACGCAGTATTTT,CASSPGIAGVDTQYF
.,TRBD1,TRBV28,TRBJ2-1,TGTGCCAGCAGTTCACCGACAGGGACCACCTACAATGAGCAGTTCTTC,CASSSPTGTTYNEQFF
.,.,TRBV4-1,TRBJ1-1,TGCGCCAGCAGCCAACCATTGAACACTGAAGCTTTCTTT,CASSQPLNTEAFF
.,TRBD1,TRBV4-1,TRBJ1-5,TGCGCCAGCAGCCACGCGACGGGACAGGACAATCAGCCCCAGCATTTT,CASSHATGQDNQPQHF
.,.,TRBV9,TRBJ1-2,TGTGCCAGCAGTCCCGGTGGAGATGGCTACACCTTC,CASSPGGDGYTF
.,.,TRBV30,TRBJ2-3,TGTGCCTGCCAACGGGAGCTGGATACGCAGTATTTT,CACQRELDTQYF
.,.,TRBV19,TRBJ2-1,TGTGCCAGTAGGGCCCGTATAGCAGGGAAGGGCAATGAGCAGTTCTTC,CASRARIAGKGNEQFF
few,TRBD2,TRBV13,TRBJ2-7,TGTGCCAGCAGTCCGGGACTAGCGCCCGAGCAGTACTTC,CASSPGLAPEQYF
few,.,TRBV19,TRBJ1-1,TGTGCCAGTAGTATCGGAGGTGTGTACACTGAAGCTTTCTTT,CASSIGGVYTEAFF
.,TRBD2,TRBV29-1,TRBJ2-2,TGCAGCGTAAATGGACTAGCGGGGGCGAACACCGGGGAGCTGTTTTTT,CSVNGLAGANTGELFF
.,TRBD2,TRBV5-1,TRBJ2-1,TGCGCCAGCAGCCCTCGAGGACTAGCGGGAGTGCATGAGCAGTTCTTC,CASSPRGLAGVHEQFF
.,.,TRBV9,TRBJ2-1,TGTGCCAGCAGCGTCAGGCTCTTCGGTCTGGATGAGCAGTTCTTC,CASSVRLFGLDEQFF
.,.,TRBV4-1,TRBJ2-7,TGCGCCAGCAGCCCGTCGACAGCGATCGACTACGAGCAGTACTTC,CASSPSTAIDYEQYF
.,TRBD1,TRBV27,TRBJ2-5,TGTGCCAGCAGTGTACAGGGGGAAGGAGAGACCCAGTACTTC,CASSVQGEGETQYF
.,TRBD1,TRBV4-1,TRBJ1-5,TGCGCCAGCAGCCAAGATTCACAGGGGGCTTTTCAGCCCCAGCATTTT,CASSQDSQGAFQPQHF
.,.,TRBV7-8,TRBJ1-5,TGTGCCAGCAGCCCTAGGTTAGGCGATCAGCCCCAGCATTTT,CASSPRLGDQPQHF
.,.,TRBV7-2,TRBJ1-2,TGTGCCAGCAGCTTAGTCAGCGCGGGCTACACCTTC,CASSLVSAGYTF
few,.,TRBV19,TRBJ1-5,TGTGCCAGCCGCAGTGCGGGGGGACGGGATCAGCCCCAGCATTTT,CASRSAGGRDQPQHF
.,.,TRBV6-4,TRBJ1-1,TGTGCCAGCAGTGAAACAGCTAACACTGAAGCTTTCTTT,CASSETANTEAFF
.,.,TRBV27,TRBJ1-6,TGTGCCAGCAGTTTATCTATACAGGGACGGTCACCCCTCCACTTT,CASSLSIQGRSPLHF
.,.,TRBV13,TRBJ1-2,TGTGCCAGCAGCTTAGACCAGACAGGACCCAACTATGGCTACACCTTC,CASSLDQTGPNYGYTF
.,.,TRBV27,TRBJ1-5,TGTGCCAGCAGTTTATTGGGCCAGAATCAGCCCCAGCATTTT,CASSLLGQNQPQHF
.,.,TRBV9,TRBJ1-2,TGTGCCAGCAGCGCCAACCGGGAGACACAATTTTATGGCTACACCTTC,CASSANRETQFYGYTF
few,TRBD1,TRBV7-9,TRBJ1-2,TGTGCCAGCAGCGTTACCGGGACAGGGCTGAGGGATGGCTACACCTTC,CASSVTGTGLRDGYTF
.,TRBD1,TRBV19,TRBJ2-7,TGTGCCAGTAGTATCGTATTGGGACAGACCTACGAGCAGTACTTC,CASSIVLGQTYEQYF
.,.,TRBV27,TRBJ1-2,TGTGCCAGCAGTCCGAGGGAGGGACTTGTGGGATATGGCTACACCTTC,CASSPREGLVGYGYTF
once,TRBD2,TRBV10-3,TRBJ2-3,TGTGCCATCAGTGAGTCTCTAGCGGAAGTCACAGATACGCAGTATTTT,CAISESLAEVTDTQYF
once,.,TRBV5-6,TRBJ2-7,TGTGCCAGTAGCCCGGAGGGGGGGGATCTGTGGGAGCAGTACTTC,CASSPEGGDLWEQYF
.,TRBD1,TRBV7-9,TRBJ2-7,TGTGCCAGCAGCTCTCGGGACAGGGCCTCCTACGAGCAGTACTTC,CASSSRDRASYEQYF
.,TRBD2,TRBV4-2,TRBJ2-2,TGTGCCAGCAGCCACCCGGGACTAGCGCCCGGGGAGCTGTTTTTT,CASSHPGLAPGELFF
.,.,TRBV27,TRBJ2-2,TGTGCCAGCAGTTTATCTAAGCCCGGGGAGCTGTTTTTT,CASSLSKPGELFF
.,.,TRBV27,TRBJ2-7,TGCGCCAGCAGTCCTTCCTCCCCTACAGGATCCTACGAGCAGTACTTC,CASSPSSPTGSYEQYF
.,TRBD2,TRBV30,TRBJ2-1,TGTGCCTGGAGTGCACTTGCGGGAGGGTTAAATGAGCAGTTCTTC,CAWSALAGGLNEQFF
.,TRBD2,TRBV2,TRBJ2-1,TGTGCCAGCTCCACCAACGTCGGGACAAAGCGGGAGGGCCGGAGTGAGCAGTTCTTC,CASSTNVGTKREGRSEQFF
.,.,TRBV7-9,TRBJ2-1,TGTGCCAGCAGCTTAGTATACGCAGGTGAGCAGTTCTTC,CASSLVYAGEQFF
.,TRBD2,TRBV27,TRBJ2-1,TGTGCCAGCAGTTCCTTAACAGCGGGAGAAATTGAGCAGTTCTTC,CASSSLTAGEIEQFF